This TCR beta chain was recorded in a study of OX40 agonist ivuxolimab in advanced cancers. Study-wide background: The patients got ivuxolimab, which is an agonistic anti-OX40 (CD134) antibody. The study reported partial responses in three patients: one hepatocellular carcinoma, two cutaneous melanoma. Broader study findings: Mean expanded clone counts were higher in CD8+ than CD4+ T cells. Still undetermined is the antigen specificity of the expanded peripheral T cells.

A word on this clone: Antigen specificity is unknown.

Profiling relied on immunoSEQ multiplex PCR, and the TCRdb table lists in-frame clones only, not all of them. The sample has over 65,000 clones; 80% to 85% are singletons. V dropped 0 bases and J dropped 10; count of bases not matched to a gene: 12. CDR1 SGHTA and CDR2 FQGTGA come from the germline V gene. This CDR3 has 18 residues. The receptor was derived from an adult with an advanced solid tumor such as melanoma, head and neck, liver or kidney cancer. This chain joins TRBV7-3 and TRBJ2-1; 13 bases line up with TRBD2. The material sequenced was CD4+ or CD8+ T cells sorted from blood, taken in a trial of the OX40 agonist ivuxolimab. The CDR3, as DNA: TGTGCCAGCAGCTTAACTAGACTAGCGGGAGGACGCCTCAACGAGCAGTTCTTC. It specifies CASSLTRLAGGRLNEQFF.